The 20 T cell receptor beta chains reported below all come from one sample, sequenced in a study of cytomegalovirus exposure and HLA in healthy donors. The PCR employed 60 Vbeta primers together with 13 Jbeta primers. This table comes from immunoSEQ multiplex PCR, and its TCRdb copy is limited to in-frame clones, with some not included. The sample includes 150,000 or so clones, about 64% of them seen just once. Specimen: PBMCs. The origin of the receptors is a woman younger than 45 in good health and CMV-seropositive.

Only a few counts were recorded for this clone. This chain uses TRBV2 with TRBJ2-3; 12 positions match TRBD2. The CDR3 covers 16 residues. J lost 2 bases, V lost 7 bases, and 7 bases had no gene match. Germline V gives CDR1 SNHLY, CDR2 FYNNEI. CDR3 sequence (DNA): TGTGCCAGCACCAGACTAGCGGGAGCGTTCACAGATACGCAGTATTTT. It encodes CASTRLAGAFTDTQYF.

This clone was picked up a small number of times. The rearrangement joins TRBV28 to TRBJ1-2; the match to TRBD1 covers 7 bases. CDR1 is MDHEN and CDR2 is SYDVKM in the germline V gene. The CDR3 runs to 13 residues. DNA of the CDR3: TGTGGTATCCGGGACAGTACTAACTATGGCTACACCTTC. It encodes CGIRDSTNYGYTF.

V and J are TRBV5-5 and TRBJ1-4, with no clear D. The CDR3 runs 16 residues. The V gene lost 0 bases and the J gene lost 0 bases, with 9 bases spanning the gap. Germline-derived CDR1 and CDR2 are SGHKS and YYEKEE (reference sequence). In nucleotides, the CDR3 is TGTGCCAGCAGCTTGGCCACAAGTGCAACTAATGAAAAACTGTTTTTT. Its protein is CASSLATSATNEKLFF.

This clone was seen once. J is TRBJ1-1 and V is TRBV4-1; TRBD1 matches 9 bases. The V gene end was trimmed by 6 bases and the J gene end by 7 bases; junction bases not matched to a gene: 9. The CDR3 has 14 amino acids. Germline V gives CDR1 MGHRA, CDR2 YSYEKL. DNA for the CDR3: TGCGCCAGCAGTTTTACAGGGGGCGGGAATGAAGCTTTCTTT. This encodes CASSFTGGGNEAFF.

Of note for this clone: Other DNA variants within this sample encode the same CDR3. This rearrangement joins TRBV5-1 to TRBJ2-4, with 8 bases matching TRBD2. The CDR3 is 15 amino acids. Losses at the gene ends were 4 bases for V and 3 bases for J; bases not matched to a gene: 6. Per germline, CDR1 SGHRS and CDR2 YFSETQ. In DNA form, the CDR3 reads TGCGCCAGCAGCCTCGGGGGGGCCGGCAAAAACATTCAGTACTTC. Its protein product is CASSLGGAGKNIQYF. The whole variable domain, remainder taken from reference TRBV5-1 and TRBJ2-4, is KAGVTQTPRYLIKTRGQQVTLSCSPISGHRSVSWYQQTPGQGLQFLFEYFSETQRNKGNFPGRFSGRQFSNSRSEMNVSTLELGDSALYLCASSLGGAGKNIQYFGAGTRLSVL.

A word on this clone: The sample holds other DNA sequences that translate to the same CDR3. The chain has TRBV19 and TRBJ2-7; D perhaps matches TRBD1 (5 bases). Germline CDR1 reads LNHDA; CDR2 reads SQIVND (reference sequence). Trimming removed 3 bases from V and 2 bases from J, with 8 bases in between. This CDR3 contains 13 residues. CDR3 in DNA: TGTGCCAGTAGTATGGGGCAGGCCTACGAGCAGTACTTC. This codes for CASSMGQAYEQYF. The full variable domain, with the rest looked up from reference TRBV19 and TRBJ2-7, is DGGITQSPKYLFRKEGQNVTLSCEQNLNHDAMYWYRQDPGQGLRLIYYSQIVNDFQKGDIAEGYSVSREKKESFPLTVTSAQKNPTAFYLCASSMGQAYEQYFGPGTRLTVT.

The J gene is TRBJ2-5, the V gene TRBV10-1, with a possible D match to TRBD2 (6 bases). Germline V lookup: CDR1 WNHNN, CDR2 SYGVQD (reference sequence). The CDR3 is 13 amino acids. The ends were cut back, 5 bases at V and 5 bases at J, with 12 bases in the middle. The CDR3 loop reads CASSHGTRETQYF. In DNA, the CDR3 is TGCGCCAGCAGTCACGGGACTCGGGAGACCCAGTACTTC.

V and J are TRBV6-5 and TRBJ1-2; 8 nucleotides agree with TRBD1. From germline, CDR1 is MNHEY and CDR2 SVGAGI. With V trimmed by 3 bases and J by 0 bases, 6 bases remained unmatched. The CDR3 covers 16 residues. The CDR3 sequence: CASSYRTGRANYGYTF. DNA for the CDR3: TGTGCCAGCAGTTATAGGACAGGGCGAGCTAACTATGGCTACACCTTC.

This rearrangement joins TRBV19 to TRBJ1-2; D perhaps matches TRBD1 (6 bases). The CDR3 has 13 residues. Germline V gene lookup returns CDR1 LNHDA and CDR2 SQIVND (reference sequence). Trimming removed 7 bases from V and 5 bases from J, with 14 bases in between. The DNA of the CDR3 is TGTGCCAGTACGCTCAGGGGTCGTTATGGCTACACCTTC. It is translated as CASTLRGRYGYTF.

This clone was counted a few times. The chain employs TRBV18 and TRBJ2-7; 8 bases map to TRBD1. CDR3 length equals 14 residues. V dropped 6 bases and J dropped 1; count of bases not matched to a gene: 5. Germline V gene lookup returns CDR1 KGHSH and CDR2 LQKENI. The DNA of the CDR3 is TGTGCCAGCTCCGCCGGGACAGGATCCTACGAGCAGTACTTC. It yields the protein CASSAGTGSYEQYF.

The V and J genes are TRBV7-9 and TRBJ1-1; 12 nucleotides line up with TRBD1. Per germline, CDR1 SEHNR and CDR2 FQNEAQ (reference sequence). The ends lost 5 bases at V and 6 bases at J; junction bases unmatched: 7. CDR3 length: 15 residues. The CDR3 here is CASSPGTGGQSEAFF. In DNA, the CDR3 is TGTGCCAGCAGCCCCGGGACAGGGGGCCAGTCTGAAGCTTTCTTT.

The rearrangement uses TRBV19 and TRBJ2-3; D is possibly TRBD1 (6 bases). The ends were cut back, 9 bases at V and 1 base at J, with 8 bases in the middle. The V gene's germline CDR1 is LNHDA and CDR2 SQIVND (reference sequence). The CDR3 is made up of 12 amino acids. The CDR3, as DNA: TGTGCCAGCAGACAGGGCACAGATACGCAGTATTTT. This gives the protein CASRQGTDTQYF.

This clone was picked up a small number of times. J is TRBJ1-5 and V is TRBV5-5, with 8 positions matching TRBD1. V dropped 4 bases and J dropped 11; count of bases not matched to a gene: 11. This CDR3 comprises 14 residues. Germline V gene sequence: CDR1 SGHKS, CDR2 YYEKEE (reference sequence). CDR3 nucleotide sequence: TGTGCCAGCAGCCCGGACCCGAGGGGACAGGCCCAGCATTTT. This codes for CASSPDPRGQAQHF.

The CDR3 DNA follows: TGTGCCAGCAGACCAAGGGGGGGCCGAGTCCCTAATAATTCACCCCTCCACTTT. Residues: CASRPRGGRVPNNSPLHF. This chain joins TRBV21-1 and TRBJ1-6. TRBV21-1 is reported as a pseudogene. This CDR3 is built from 18 residues.

This clone was seen a single time. The rearrangement links TRBV18 to TRBJ1-1; D may be TRBD1 (5 bases). The germline V gene has CDR1 KGHSH and CDR2 LQKENI. The CDR3 contains 17 residues. Trimming shortened V by 3 bases and J by 2 bases, and 19 bases separated the two germline ends. The CDR3 loop reads CASSPSRKLGENTEAFF. The CDR3 DNA follows: TGTGCCAGCTCACCCTCCAGAAAGTTAGGGGAAAACACTGAAGCTTTCTTT. The variable domain in full, completed from reference TRBV18 and TRBJ1-1, reads NAGVMQNPRHLVRRRGQEARLRCSPMKGHSHVYWYRQLPEEGLKFMVYLQKENIIDESGMPKERFSAEFPKEGPSILRIQQVVRGDSAAYFCASSPSRKLGENTEAFFGQGTRLTVV.

The V call is TRBV27, the J call TRBJ1-1; D gene unclear. The CDR3 is 13 residues long. Germline CDR1 reads MNHEY; CDR2 reads SMNVEV (reference sequence). Trimming left V 7 bases short and J 0 bases short, with 9 bases between. The CDR3 loop is CASTAYLNTEAFF. CDR3 nucleotides: TGTGCCAGCACAGCGTACCTGAACACTGAAGCTTTCTTT.

The count of this clone is one. This sequence joins TRBV5-1 and TRBJ2-3, with TRBD1 matching over 9 bases. The CDR3 is made up of 16 amino acids. Trimming took 4 bases from V and 2 from J; bases not matched to a gene: 8. The germline CDR1 and CDR2 sequences are SGHRS and YFSETQ. The CDR3 DNA is TGCGCCAGCAGCGAGGTAGGGGACAGGGACACAGATACGCAGTATTTT. Amino acid sequence: CASSEVGDRDTDTQYF.

This chain links TRBV2 with TRBJ2-7; 7 bases map to TRBD1. Germline CDR1 reads SNHLY; CDR2 reads FYNNEI. The CDR3 is 14 amino acids. With V trimmed by 4 bases and J by 2 bases, 5 bases remained unmatched. The CDR3 is CASSATGTAYEQYF. The CDR3 DNA sequence: TGTGCCAGCAGTGCCACCGGGACAGCCTACGAGCAGTACTTC.

The rearrangement uses TRBV19 and TRBJ1-5; TRBD1 aligns across 7 bases. J gave up 0 bases and V 6 bases, and 14 bases lay outside the gene matches. Germline V gene data show CDR1 as LNHDA and CDR2 as SQIVND (reference sequence). The CDR3 has 18 amino acids. The CDR3 here is CASSRDSPVSYSNQPQHF. DNA for the CDR3: TGTGCCAGTAGCCGGGACAGCCCCGTAAGCTATAGCAATCAGCCCCAGCATTTT.

The chain carries TRBV5-6 and TRBJ1-4; perhaps TRBD1 as D (6 bases). Germline lookup yields CDR1 SGHDT and CDR2 YYEEEE. The V end was cut by 0 bases, the J end by 5 bases, with 11 bases between. The CDR3 length is 15 residues. CDR3 sequence reads: CASSLATGWNEKLFF. The CDR3 DNA follows: TGTGCCAGCAGCTTGGCCACAGGGTGGAATGAAAAACTGTTTTTT.